These 21 T cell receptor beta chains came from one sample sequenced in a study of blood T cell repertoires in COVID-19. The table came from immunoSEQ multiplex PCR; TCRdb's copy has only in-frame clones and leaves some out. The sample contains 80,000 or so clones, approximately 82% of which appear only once. The sequenced sample was peripheral blood. The receptors were gathered from a woman aged 65 to 85 with acute or convalescent COVID-19.

The gene calls are TRBV5-1 and TRBJ1-4; D unresolved. Per the germline V gene, CDR1 is SGHRS and CDR2 is YFSETQ. The V end lost 0 bases, the J end lost 3 bases, and 9 bases lay between the germline ends. The CDR3 consists of 15 residues. CDR3 in amino acids: CASSLEAGSNEKLFF. Written as DNA, the CDR3 is TGCGCCAGCAGCTTGGAGGCAGGCTCTAATGAAAAACTGTTTTTT.

CDR3 nucleotides: TGTGCCACCATGGAGGGACTAGCTACCAGCGGGGAGCTGTTTTTT. Amino acids: CATMEGLATSGELFF. The genes are TRBV24-1 and TRBJ2-2, with 9 positions matching TRBD2. Trimming cost V 8 bases and J 7 bases; bases outside gene matches: 10. Germline-derived CDR1 and CDR2 are KGHDR and SFDVKD. The CDR3 consists of 15 residues.

This clone is a singleton in its sample. CDR3 sequence (DNA): TGTGCCACCAGTGACCGGGGACTAGCGGGGCGCACAGATACGCAGTATTTT. This sequence encodes CATSDRGLAGRTDTQYF. The chain has TRBV24-1 and TRBJ2-3; TRBD2 matches at 13 bases. This CDR3 is built from 17 residues. After removal of 4 bases from V and 1 base from J, the junction contained 4 bases not matched to a gene. Germline V gives CDR1 KGHDR, CDR2 SFDVKD.

Only one count was recorded for this clone. Within the sample, other DNA sequences also encode this same CDR3. This chain uses TRBV5-1 with TRBJ2-3; D gene uncertain. Trimming removed 0 bases at V and 0 bases at J, with 8 bases between. Germline assignment: CDR1 SGHRS and CDR2 YFSETQ. The CDR3 contains 15 residues. The CDR3 is CASSLDSPSTDTQYF. In DNA form, the CDR3 reads TGCGCCAGCAGCTTGGACAGCCCTAGCACAGATACGCAGTATTTT.

The rearrangement links TRBV10-3 to TRBJ2-7; TRBD2 aligns across 13 bases. Germline V CDR1 and CDR2: ENHRY, SYGVKD. This CDR3 has 15 amino acids. J was trimmed by 4 bases and V by 5 bases; bases with no gene match: 5. The CDR3: CAISPTSGRTYEQYF. For the CDR3, the DNA is TGTGCCATCAGTCCGACTAGCGGGAGGACTTACGAGCAGTACTTC.

This clone was seen only once. V and J are TRBV10-3 and TRBJ1-2, with 7 bases fitting TRBD1. Trimming took 2 bases from V and 4 from J; bases not matched to a gene: 7. Per the germline V gene, CDR1 is ENHRY and CDR2 is SYGVKD. The CDR3 consists of 15 residues. CDR3 protein: CAISEDRVYGYGYTF. CDR3 nucleotides: TGTGCCATCAGTGAGGACAGGGTATATGGCTATGGCTACACCTTC.

This sequence joins TRBV19 and TRBJ1-1; tentative D call: TRBD1 (6 bases). This CDR3 is 14 amino acids long. Germline-derived CDR1 and CDR2 are LNHDA and SQIVND (reference sequence). The V and J ends lost 9 bases and 0 bases respectively, with 14 bases between them. The CDR3 reads CASHFGQLNTEAFF. In DNA form, the CDR3 reads TGTGCCAGCCATTTCGGACAGTTGAACACTGAAGCTTTCTTT.

The CDR3 sequence is CASTYSSGNTIYF. For the CDR3, the DNA is TGTGCCAGCACCTACAGCTCTGGAAACACCATATATTTT. J is TRBJ1-3 and V is TRBV6-5, with D hard to call. From germline, CDR1 is MNHEY and CDR2 SVGAGI. Trimming stripped 7 bases from V and 0 bases from J, with 7 bases between. The CDR3 is 13 amino acids.

This clone was seen many times. The chain has TRBV24-1 and TRBJ2-1; D may be TRBD2 (6 bases). V lost 4 bases and J lost 4, with 19 bases in between. This CDR3 is built from 17 residues. Germline values: CDR1 KGHDR, CDR2 SFDVKD. In DNA, the CDR3 is TGTGCCACCAGTGACGGTACTAGCCGCATCTTTTACAATGAGCAGTTCTTC. Its protein product is CATSDGTSRIFYNEQFF.

This chain connects TRBV2 to TRBJ2-7; 10 bases are shared with TRBD1. This CDR3 region has 15 residues. The germline V gene encodes CDR1 SNHLY and CDR2 FYNNEI. V shed 4 bases, J shed 3 bases, and the junction held 6 bases outside the gene matches. CDR3 loop: CASSVIGTGDYEQYF. The CDR3 DNA reads TGTGCCAGCAGTGTAATCGGGACAGGGGACTACGAGCAGTACTTC.

The chain has TRBV7-9 and TRBJ1-1; D not certain. CDR3 length: 11 amino acids. Trimming took off 6 bases at V and 6 bases at J, with 8 bases between the two ends. Germline assignment: CDR1 SEHNR and CDR2 FQNEAQ (reference sequence). CDR3 DNA: TGTGCCAGCAGTTATCTTGCTGAAGCTTTCTTT. Encoded protein: CASSYLAEAFF.

This clone has a single count. J is TRBJ2-7 and V is TRBV6-1; 9 bases align to TRBD1. The CDR3 is 16 residues long. Losses at the gene ends were 2 bases for V and 0 bases for J; bases not matched to a gene: 5. In germline, CDR1 is MNHNS, CDR2 SASEGT. This CDR3 is CASSELTGGASYEQYF. The CDR3 bases are TGTGCCAGCAGTGAATTGACAGGGGGAGCCTCCTACGAGCAGTACTTC.

Here the CDR3 DNA reads TGTGCCATCAGTGACCGCAGGGAGGATGGCTACACCTTC. This encodes CAISDRREDGYTF. The V gene is TRBV10-3, the J gene TRBJ1-2; TRBD1 might be the D (5 bases). Germline CDR1 is ENHRY and CDR2 is SYGVKD. V shed 3 bases and J shed 6 bases, with 11 bases lying between them. This CDR3 is 13 amino acids long.

This clone was seen only once. The chain employs TRBV29-1 and TRBJ2-1; TRBD1 matches at 7 bases. The V and J ends lost 6 bases and 4 bases, in that order; junction bases with no gene match: 9. CDR1 SQVTM and CDR2 ANQGSEA come from the germline V gene. The CDR3 is 14 amino acids. The CDR3 reads CSVATGDLYNEQFF. CDR3 DNA: TGCAGCGTAGCTACAGGGGATTTATACAATGAGCAGTTCTTC.

This sequence joins TRBV11-2 and TRBJ1-1; D not resolved. The CDR3 extends over 17 amino acids. Germline-derived CDR1 and CDR2 are SGHAT and FQNNGV. The V end was cut by 0 bases, the J end by 0 bases, with 14 bases between. In DNA form, the CDR3 reads TGTGCCAGCAGCTTAGATTCTGGAGGCTTTATGAACACTGAAGCTTTCTTT. Its translation is CASSLDSGGFMNTEAFF.

The chain combines TRBV5-1 with TRBJ1-2; D is possibly TRBD1 (6 bases). Looked up from germline, CDR1 is SGHRS and CDR2 is YFSETQ. The CDR3 spans 16 residues. The V gene lost 0 bases and the J gene lost 0 bases, with 12 bases spanning the gap. The CDR3 is CASSLEGGAANYGYTF. The CDR3 coding sequence is TGCGCCAGCAGCTTGGAAGGGGGGGCAGCTAACTATGGCTACACCTTC.

The J gene is TRBJ2-7, the V gene TRBV3-1 (or the pseudogene TRBV3-2), with D perhaps matching TRBD2 (6 bases). This CDR3 region has 15 residues. Trimming left V 0 bases short and J 2 bases short, with 11 bases between. Germline loops: CDR1 LGHDT, CDR2 YNNKEL (reference sequence). CDR3 in amino acids: CASSQDASGAYEQYF. DNA of the CDR3: TGTGCCAGCAGCCAAGATGCCTCGGGGGCCTACGAGCAGTACTTC.

This chain connects TRBV10-3 to TRBJ1-1, with 7 bases lining up with TRBD1. Germline V CDR1 and CDR2: ENHRY, SYGVKD. The CDR3 spans 15 residues. The V gene end was trimmed by 6 bases and the J gene end by 5 bases; junction bases not matched to a gene: 12. CDR3 nucleotides: TGTGCCATCAGCCGGGACAGCCCGCCGTCGACTGAAGCTTTCTTT. Protein product: CAISRDSPPSTEAFF.

The CDR3 loop is CASSPTSGNYNEQFF. The CDR3, as DNA: TGTGCCAGCAGCCCAACTAGCGGGAATTACAATGAGCAGTTCTTC. V gene TRBV3-1 (or the pseudogene TRBV3-2) combines with J gene TRBJ2-1, with 10 bases identical to TRBD2. Germline lookup yields CDR1 LGHDT and CDR2 YNNKEL (reference sequence). With V trimmed by 4 bases and J by 4 bases, 4 bases remained unmatched. This CDR3 has 15 amino acids.

This clone was counted only a few times. The chain employs TRBV12-3 or TRBV12-4 and TRBJ2-7; a weak D match, TRBD2 (6 bases). The CDR3 totals 13 residues. Trimming removed 3 bases from V and 6 bases from J, with 12 bases in between. The CDR3 sequence: CASSLFQGGEQYF. CDR3 nucleotides: TGTGCCAGCAGTTTGTTTCAGGGAGGCGAGCAGTACTTC.

The CDR3 loop is CASVGRASNQPQHF. CDR3 in DNA: TGTGCCAGCGTTGGCAGGGCGAGCAATCAGCCCCAGCATTTT. The J gene is TRBJ1-5, the V gene TRBV6-5; perhaps TRBD1 as D (5 bases). The CDR3 covers 14 residues. Germline V gene lookup returns CDR1 MNHEY and CDR2 SVGAGI. V lost 8 bases to trimming and J lost 1 base, with 12 bases between them.